These 29 T cell receptor beta chains were all obtained from the same sample, sequenced in a study of blood T cell repertoires in COVID-19. The data were produced by immunoSEQ multiplex PCR, yet TCRdb's version contains in-frame clones alone and is incomplete. The repertoire holds around 260,000 clones, with around 82% as singletons. Sequenced: peripheral blood. The receptors here all came from an older person with COVID-19, enrolled during active disease.

The V call is TRBV7-8, the J call TRBJ1-5, with D tentatively TRBD1 (5 bases). V was pared by 3 bases and J by 0 bases, with 9 bases between. This CDR3 region has 15 residues. CDR1 and CDR2 from the germline V gene are SGHVS and FQNEAQ. This CDR3 reads CASSFQGSSNQPQHF. In DNA form, the CDR3 reads TGTGCCAGCAGCTTCCAGGGTTCTAGCAATCAGCCCCAGCATTTT.

The chain has TRBV9 and TRBJ2-7; 8 bases map to TRBD1. With V trimmed by 3 bases and J by 5 bases, 7 bases remained unmatched. This CDR3 contains 14 residues. Germline V gene data show CDR1 as SGDLS and CDR2 as YYNGEE. For the CDR3, the DNA is TGTGCCAGCAGCGAGGGACAGGCAGGCCACGAGCAGTACTTC. It is translated as CASSEGQAGHEQYF.

The chain recombines TRBV3-1 (or the pseudogene TRBV3-2) with TRBJ2-2; 8 bases map to TRBD2. The CDR3 covers 18 residues. Germline V CDR1 and CDR2: LGHDT, YNNKEL (reference sequence). The ends lost 1 base at V and 6 bases at J; junction bases unmatched: 13. The CDR3 is CASSQAFFGGGAPGELFF. The DNA for the CDR3 is TGTGCCAGCAGCCAAGCTTTCTTCGGGGGGGGCGCCCCCGGGGAGCTGTTTTTT.

The V and J genes are TRBV12-3 or TRBV12-4 and TRBJ1-1; D is perhaps TRBD1 (5 bases). The CDR3 is 13 amino acids. V was cut by 2 bases and J by 4 bases, with 8 bases left in between. The CDR3 sequence: CASSLIGGTEAFF. In DNA form, the CDR3 reads TGTGCCAGCAGTTTAATCGGGGGCACTGAAGCTTTCTTT.

The rearrangement links TRBV9 to TRBJ1-4; a possible D gene is TRBD1 (6 bases). The germline V gene has CDR1 SGDLS and CDR2 YYNGEE. V gave up 0 bases and J gave up 2 bases, with 11 bases separating them. CDR3 size: 16 residues. The DNA of the CDR3 is TGTGCCAGCAGCGTAGGGGGGCTTAGGACTAATGAAAAACTGTTTTTT. Translation: CASSVGGLRTNEKLFF.

The V and J genes are TRBV5-1 and TRBJ2-3; 7 nucleotides align to TRBD2. Germline-derived CDR1 and CDR2 are SGHRS and YFSETQ. Losses at the gene ends were 0 bases for V and 4 bases for J; bases not matched to a gene: 11. CDR3 size: 17 residues. Here the CDR3 reads CASSLEGNGRPPDTQYF. Here the CDR3 DNA reads TGCGCCAGCAGCTTGGAGGGCAACGGGAGGCCCCCAGATACGCAGTATTTT. Looking up the rest from reference TRBV5-1 and TRBJ2-3 gives the full variable domain: KAGVTQTPRYLIKTRGQQVTLSCSPISGHRSVSWYQQTPGQGLQFLFEYFSETQRNKGNFPGRFSGRQFSNSRSEMNVSTLELGDSALYLCASSLEGNGRPPDTQYFGPGTRLTVL.

The chain is built from TRBV9 and TRBJ2-4, with D perhaps TRBD2 (5 bases). Germline CDR1 SGDLS, CDR2 YYNGEE. V dropped 3 bases and J dropped 0 bases, with 13 bases sitting between them. The length of the CDR3 is 16 residues. The CDR3 DNA follows: TGTGCCAGCAGCGACGAGGGTTGGGAAGCCAAAAACATTCAGTACTTC. Its translation is CASSDEGWEAKNIQYF.

V is TRBV29-1 and J is TRBJ2-1; TRBD1 agrees at 8 bases. The CDR3 is 16 amino acids. Germline CDR1 SQVTM, CDR2 ANQGSEA. V lost 1 base and J lost 1; bases outside the gene matches: 6. The CDR3 DNA sequence: TGCAGCGTTGAAGGGGAACAGGGGGTTTCCTACAATGAGCAGTTCTTC. Translation: CSVEGEQGVSYNEQFF.

V and J are TRBV27 and TRBJ1-2; no clear D. CDR1 is MNHEY, CDR2 SMNVEV, per germline (reference sequence). The CDR3 extends over 13 amino acids. V was shortened by 6 bases and J by 3 bases, with 11 bases between the two germline ends. The CDR3 region is CASSPRLYYGYTF. CDR3 sequence (DNA): TGTGCCAGCAGCCCCAGGCTATACTATGGCTACACCTTC.

This chain links TRBV4-2 with TRBJ1-2; 7 bases agree with TRBD1. V lost 4 bases to trimming and J lost 2 bases; unmatched junction nucleotides: 1. The germline V gene encodes CDR1 LGHNA and CDR2 YNFKEQ. The CDR3 spans 13 residues. CDR3 sequence reads: CASSPGQNYGYTF. The CDR3, as DNA: TGTGCCAGCAGCCCGGGACAGAACTATGGCTACACCTTC.

The rearrangement joins TRBV3-1 (or the pseudogene TRBV3-2) to TRBJ2-3, with 9 bases fitting TRBD2. There are 16 residues in the CDR3. Per the germline V gene, CDR1 is LGHDT and CDR2 is YNNKEL (reference sequence). With 3 bases clipped from V and 4 bases from J, the junction kept 8 bases outside the gene matches. DNA of the CDR3: TGTGCCAGCAGCCAGCTTAGCGGGAGATCAGCAGATACGCAGTATTTT. Its translation: CASSQLSGRSADTQYF.

This clone has just a few counts. The chain couples TRBV19 to TRBJ2-2; TRBD2 might be the D (5 bases). Germline V gene sequence: CDR1 LNHDA, CDR2 SQIVND (reference sequence). The CDR3 is made up of 14 amino acids. Trimming stripped 3 bases from V and 7 bases from J, with 12 bases between. The CDR3 loop is CASSMAGWGGELFF. In DNA, the CDR3 is TGTGCCAGTAGTATGGCGGGTTGGGGCGGGGAGCTGTTTTTT.

The J gene is TRBJ1-1, the V gene TRBV19; no firm D call. V lost 1 base, J lost 5 bases, and 8 bases lay in between. CDR3 length: 13 amino acids. Germline CDR1 reads LNHDA; CDR2 reads SQIVND (reference sequence). The CDR3 reads CASSIVSGTEAFF. The CDR3 region has the DNA TGTGCCAGTAGTATAGTATCCGGTACTGAAGCTTTCTTT.

This clone was seen at least ten times. The chain recombines TRBV5-6 with TRBJ1-5, with 8 bases aligning to TRBD1. CDR3 length: 15 amino acids. With V trimmed by 4 bases and J by 5 bases, 8 bases remained unmatched. Germline values: CDR1 SGHDT, CDR2 YYEEEE. CDR3 coding DNA: TGTGCCAGCAGCAGCAGGGGGCGCGGCGATCAGCCCCAGCATTTT. It translates to CASSSRGRGDQPQHF.

Only one count was recorded for this clone. The genes are TRBV28 and TRBJ2-3; TRBD1 matches 8 bases. V gave up 6 bases and J gave up 0 bases; unmatched junction bases: 11. The length of the CDR3 is 17 residues. Germline CDR1 is MDHEN and CDR2 is SYDVKM. The CDR3 protein is CASRGTDRGPSTDTQYF. The CDR3 bases are TGTGCCAGCAGGGGAACAGACAGGGGCCCAAGCACAGATACGCAGTATTTT.

The chain couples TRBV5-6 to TRBJ2-1; D remains unclear. Per the germline V gene, CDR1 is SGHDT and CDR2 is YYEEEE. This CDR3 is 15 amino acids long. Trimming took off 4 bases at V and 0 bases at J, with 11 bases between the two ends. CDR3 in DNA: TGTGCCAGCAGCCCCCCTGCTAGCTCCTACAATGAGCAGTTCTTC. Protein sequence: CASSPPASSYNEQFF.

J is TRBJ1-5 and V is TRBV19; D remains unclear. Germline-derived CDR1 and CDR2 are LNHDA and SQIVND (reference sequence). The V end lost 7 bases, the J end lost 4 bases, and 14 bases lay between the germline ends. The CDR3 spans 14 residues. CDR3 sequence reads: CASKTGGSNQPQHF. The DNA of the CDR3 is TGTGCCAGTAAAACCGGAGGATCAAATCAGCCCCAGCATTTT. The full variable domain, in which reference TRBV19 and TRBJ1-5 provide the parts outside the CDR3, is DGGITQSPKYLFRKEGQNVTLSCEQNLNHDAMYWYRQDPGQGLRLIYYSQIVNDFQKGDIAEGYSVSREKKESFPLTVTSAQKNPTAFYLCASKTGGSNQPQHFGDGTRLSIL.

The V and J genes are TRBV7-3 and TRBJ2-1; a possible D gene is TRBD1 (5 bases). Looked up from germline, CDR1 is SGHTA and CDR2 is FQGTGA. Trimming took 4 bases from V and 0 from J, leaving 13 bases between them. The CDR3 contains 16 residues. DNA for the CDR3: TGTGCCAGCAGCTCTCCAGGTACAGGCTCCTACAATGAGCAGTTCTTC. It yields the protein CASSSPGTGSYNEQFF.

The chain couples TRBV14 to TRBJ2-5; the D is unclear. Germline CDR1 reads SGHDN; CDR2 reads FVKESK. The V gene lost 1 base and the J gene lost 2 bases, with 5 bases spanning the gap. The CDR3 length is 13 residues. CDR3 in amino acids: CASSQGLQETQYF. CDR3 nucleotides: TGTGCCAGCAGCCAAGGTCTGCAAGAGACCCAGTACTTC. The variable domain in full, with the rest retrieved from reference TRBV14 and TRBJ2-5, is EAGVTQFPSHSVIEKGQTVTLRCDPISGHDNLYWYRRVMGKEIKFLLHFVKESKQDESGMPNNRFLAERTGGTYSTLKVQPAELEDSGVYFCASSQGLQETQYFGPGTRLLVL.

V usage is TRBV28 and J usage is TRBJ1-4; 10 bases map to TRBD1. V shed 2 bases and J 8 bases; nucleotides not matched to a gene: 5. Germline V gene lookup returns CDR1 MDHEN and CDR2 SYDVKM. The CDR3 totals 15 residues. In nucleotides, the CDR3 is TGTGCCAGCAGTTTACAAGGACAGGGGGGAGAAAAACTGTTTTTT. It translates to CASSLQGQGGEKLFF.

The chain employs TRBV24-1 and TRBJ2-2; TRBD2 matches 8 bases. This CDR3 region has 17 residues. Per the germline V gene, CDR1 is KGHDR and CDR2 is SFDVKD. V lost 7 bases, J lost 5 bases, and 14 bases stayed unmatched. CDR3 region: CATSFHPGRGGTGELFF. CDR3 coding DNA: TGTGCCACCAGCTTTCATCCGGGACGGGGGGGAACCGGGGAGCTGTTTTTT.

The rearrangement links TRBV7-2 to TRBJ1-4; D is perhaps TRBD1 (5 bases). CDR1 is SGHTA and CDR2 is FQGNSA in the germline V gene. Between the trimmed V and J ends, which lost 2 bases and 6 bases, there was a span of 10 bases. This CDR3 has 14 residues. The CDR3 loop reads CASSLRGLDEKLFF. The CDR3 DNA reads TGTGCCAGCAGCTTAAGGGGATTGGATGAAAAACTGTTTTTT.

The rearrangement links TRBV9 to TRBJ1-5, with 8 bases that match TRBD1. In germline, CDR1 is SGDLS, CDR2 YYNGEE. The CDR3 totals 15 residues. After removal of 3 bases from V and 5 bases from J, the junction contained 7 bases not matched to a gene. CDR3 amino acids: CASSGWTGTYQPQHF. CDR3 nucleotide sequence: TGTGCCAGCAGCGGATGGACAGGGACGTATCAGCCCCAGCATTTT.

This clone appeared a single time. The chain recombines TRBV3-1 (or the pseudogene TRBV3-2) with TRBJ1-3, with TRBD1 identical over 7 bases. CDR1 LGHDT and CDR2 YNNKEL come from the germline V gene (reference sequence). The V and J ends lost 4 bases and 3 bases, in that order; junction bases with no gene match: 9. CDR3 length: 16 amino acids. The CDR3 loop reads CASSLQTGLGGNTIYF. DNA for the CDR3: TGTGCCAGCAGCCTGCAGACAGGGCTTGGTGGAAACACCATATATTTT.

The chain joins TRBV6-1 to TRBJ1-5; 9 nucleotides match TRBD1. CDR3 length: 11 amino acids. V dropped 6 bases and J dropped 13; count of bases not matched to a gene: 4. Germline values: CDR1 MNHNS, CDR2 SASEGT. The CDR3 DNA reads TGTGCCAGCAGCACCGGGACAGGGCAGCATTTT. It is translated as CASSTGTGQHF.

This clone has only a few counts. This sequence joins TRBV5-1 and TRBJ2-3; the match to TRBD2 covers 11 bases. V was clipped by 1 base and J by 5 bases; unmatched bases: 3. This CDR3 has 15 residues. Germline V lookup: CDR1 SGHRS, CDR2 YFSETQ. CDR3 sequence (DNA): TGCGCCAGCAGCTTGCGTGGACTAGCGGGAGATACGCAGTATTTT. This sequence encodes CASSLRGLAGDTQYF.

This chain links TRBV6-5 with TRBJ2-3; tentative D call: TRBD1 (6 bases). The germline V gene encodes CDR1 MNHEY and CDR2 SVGAGI. The CDR3 consists of 14 residues. V gave up 11 bases and J gave up 1 base, with 16 bases separating them. The CDR3 DNA reads as TGTGCCCTTAGACAGGTAGGAGGCACAGATACGCAGTATTTT. Translated: CALRQVGGTDTQYF.

This clone was counted ten times or more. The V call is TRBV4-2, the J call TRBJ2-1; TRBD2 aligns across 14 bases. CDR1 and CDR2 (germline): LGHNA, YNFKEQ. V lost 2 bases and J lost 0; bases outside the gene matches: 15. This CDR3 has 22 residues. CDR3 loop: CASSQPTLPGLAGESSYNEQFF. The CDR3 DNA follows: TGTGCCAGCAGCCAACCAACCTTACCGGGACTAGCGGGAGAGAGCTCCTACAATGAGCAGTTCTTC.

The chain links TRBV27 to TRBJ1-5; 7 nucleotides line up with TRBD1. This CDR3 region has 12 residues. In germline, CDR1 is MNHEY, CDR2 SMNVEV (reference sequence). Unmatched junction bases numbered 6, after V lost 7 bases and J lost 9 bases. The CDR3 here is CASNRQGGPQHF. CDR3 DNA: TGTGCCAGCAATAGACAGGGAGGGCCCCAGCATTTT.